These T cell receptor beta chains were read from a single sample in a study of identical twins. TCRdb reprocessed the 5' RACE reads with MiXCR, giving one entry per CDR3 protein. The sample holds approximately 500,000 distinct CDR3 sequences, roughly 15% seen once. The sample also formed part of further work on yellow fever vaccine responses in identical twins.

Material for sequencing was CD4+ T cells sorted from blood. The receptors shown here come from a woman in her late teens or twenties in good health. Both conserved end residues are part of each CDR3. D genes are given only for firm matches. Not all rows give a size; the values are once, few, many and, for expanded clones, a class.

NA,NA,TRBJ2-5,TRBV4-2,CASSQDSGDKETQYF,TGTGCCAGCAGCCAAGATTCGGGAGATAAAGAGACCCAGTACTTC
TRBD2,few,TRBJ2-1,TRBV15,CATSRVAGGNYNEQFF,TGTGCCACCAGCAGGGTAGCGGGAGGGAATTACAATGAGCAGTTCTTC
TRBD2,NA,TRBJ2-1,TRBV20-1,CSARDSGSAGGRSSYNEQFF,TGCAGTGCTAGAGATTCGGGGTCGGCGGGGGGGCGAAGCTCCTACAATGAGCAGTTCTTC
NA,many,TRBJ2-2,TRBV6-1,CASSEVTPNTGELFF,TGTGCCAGCAGTGAAGTGACTCCGAACACCGGGGAGCTGTTTTTT
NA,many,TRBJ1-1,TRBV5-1,CASSLTTVETEAFF,TGCGCCAGCAGCTTAACGACAGTGGAGACTGAAGCTTTCTTT
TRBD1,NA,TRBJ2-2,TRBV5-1,CASSLWGQGNTGELFF,TGCGCCAGCAGCTTGTGGGGACAGGGTAACACCGGGGAGCTGTTTTTT
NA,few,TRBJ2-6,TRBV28,CASSSHKTGANVLTF,TGTGCCAGCAGTTCTCACAAAACTGGGGCCAACGTCCTGACTTTC
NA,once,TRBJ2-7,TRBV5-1,CASSWRGTYEQYF,TGCGCCAGCAGCTGGCGTGGTACCTACGAGCAGTACTTC
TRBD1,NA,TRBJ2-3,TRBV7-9,CASSSYQGATDTQYF,TGTGCCAGCAGCTCTTATCAGGGGGCCACAGATACGCAGTATTTT
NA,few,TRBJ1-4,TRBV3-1,CASSPQQGSEKLFF,TGTGCCAGCAGCCCCCAACAGGGTTCTGAAAAACTGTTTTTT
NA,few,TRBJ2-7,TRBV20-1,CSAFASGTVYEQYF,TGCAGTGCCTTCGCCTCCGGGACGGTGTACGAGCAGTACTTC
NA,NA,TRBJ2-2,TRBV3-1,CASSQSPRDFWLFF,TGTGCCAGCAGCCAGAGTCCCCGGGACTTCTGGCTGTTTTTT
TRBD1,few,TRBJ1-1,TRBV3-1,CASSRGGAPDTEAFF,TGTGCCAGCAGCCGAGGGGGCGCCCCGGACACTGAAGCTTTCTTT
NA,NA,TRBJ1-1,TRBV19,CAASRGRGDTEAFF,TGTGCCGCATCTCGCGGGCGGGGGGACACTGAAGCTTTCTTT
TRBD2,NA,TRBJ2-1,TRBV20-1,CSARDAAGGQYEQFF,TGCAGTGCTAGAGATGCGGCGGGGGGGCAGTATGAGCAGTTCTTC
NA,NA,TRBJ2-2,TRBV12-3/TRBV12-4,CASSLGRGAGELFF,TGTGCCAGCAGTTTAGGGCGGGGTGCCGGGGAGCTGTTTTTT
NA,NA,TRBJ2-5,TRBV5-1,CASSRDQGETQYF,TGCGCCAGCAGTCGGGACCAGGGGGAGACCCAGTACTTC
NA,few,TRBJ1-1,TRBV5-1,CASSYLAPGTEAFF,TGCGCCAGCAGTTACCTGGCCCCGGGGACTGAAGCTTTCTTT
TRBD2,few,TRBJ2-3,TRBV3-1,CASSAAAGGPHWSTDTQYF,TGTGCCAGCAGCGCCGCCGCGGGGGGGCCTCATTGGTCAACAGATACGCAGTATTTT
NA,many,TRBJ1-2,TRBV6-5,CASSYARARSYGYTF,TGTGCCAGCAGTTACGCGAGAGCTCGGAGCTATGGCTACACCTTC
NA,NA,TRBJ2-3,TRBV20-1,CSARDKGATDTQYF,TGCAGTGCTAGAGATAAAGGCGCCACAGATACGCAGTATTTT
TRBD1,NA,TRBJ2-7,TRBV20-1,CSASRGTGLYEQYF,TGCAGTGCTTCCCGAGGGACAGGGCTCTACGAGCAGTACTTC
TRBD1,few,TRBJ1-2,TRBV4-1,CASRGQANYGYTF,TGCGCCAGCAGAGGACAGGCCAACTATGGCTACACCTTC
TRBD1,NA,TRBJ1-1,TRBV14,CASRRVGGTAEAFF,TGTGCCAGCAGGAGGGTTGGGGGGACAGCCGAAGCTTTCTTT
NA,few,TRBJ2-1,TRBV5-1,CASSLEGSSREQFF,TGCGCCAGCAGCTTGGAGGGTAGCTCACGTGAGCAGTTCTTC
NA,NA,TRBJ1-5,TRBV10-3,CATTGTTGGQPQHF,TGTGCCACAACCGGGACTACGGGTGGACAGCCCCAGCATTTT
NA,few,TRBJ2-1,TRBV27,CASSRDRNEQFF,TGTGCCAGCAGTCGTGACCGCAATGAGCAGTTCTTC
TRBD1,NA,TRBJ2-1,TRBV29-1,CSGGQTYNEQFF,TGCAGCGGGGGACAGACCTACAATGAGCAGTTCTTC
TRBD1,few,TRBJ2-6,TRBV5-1,CASSLADRGSGANVLTF,TGCGCCAGCAGCTTGGCCGACAGGGGATCTGGGGCCAACGTCCTGACTTTC
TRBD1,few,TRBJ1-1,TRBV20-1,CSALQGGRTEAFF,TGCAGTGCATTGCAAGGGGGCCGGACTGAAGCTTTCTTT
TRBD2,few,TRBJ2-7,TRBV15,CATSIGGGNYEQYF,TGTGCCACCAGCATCGGGGGGGGAAACTACGAGCAGTACTTC
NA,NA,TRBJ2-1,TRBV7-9,CASSLEGYHGFF,TGTGCCAGCAGCTTAGAGGGTTATCATGGGTTCTTC
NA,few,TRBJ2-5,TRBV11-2,CASSFQTLSWETQYF,TGTGCCAGCAGCTTTCAGACTTTGAGCTGGGAGACCCAGTACTTC
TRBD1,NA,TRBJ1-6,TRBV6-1,CASGRQGGNNSPLHF,TGTGCCAGCGGCAGACAGGGGGGCAATAATTCACCCCTCCACTTT
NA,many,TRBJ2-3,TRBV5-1,CASSFRRQLDTQYF,TGCGCCAGCAGCTTTAGGAGACAGTTAGATACGCAGTATTTT
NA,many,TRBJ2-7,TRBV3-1,CASSLNYEQYF,TGTGCCAGCAGCCTAAACTACGAGCAGTACTTC
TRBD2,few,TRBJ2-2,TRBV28,CASSPGGRAGTGELFF,TGTGCCAGCAGCCCCGGGGGGAGGGCTGGCACCGGGGAGCTGTTTTTT
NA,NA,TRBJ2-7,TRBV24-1,CATSDLSEQYF,TGTGCCACCAGTGATTTAAGCGAGCAGTACTTC
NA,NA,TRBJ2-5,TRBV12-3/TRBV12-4,CASSLRRGIVTQYF,TGTGCCAGCAGTTTACGGCGCGGGATCGTAACCCAGTACTTC
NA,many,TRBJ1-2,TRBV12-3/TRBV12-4,CASSLTGQRYGYTF,TGTGCCAGCAGTTTAACCGGACAGCGCTATGGCTACACCTTC
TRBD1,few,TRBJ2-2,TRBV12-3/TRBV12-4,CASSFGDRGHTGELFF,TGTGCCAGCAGTTTTGGGGACAGGGGACACACCGGGGAGCTGTTTTTT
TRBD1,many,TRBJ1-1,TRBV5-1,CASSPSQGVNTEAFF,TGCGCCAGCAGCCCCTCTCAGGGGGTGAACACTGAAGCTTTCTTT
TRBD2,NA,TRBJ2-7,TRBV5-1,CASSLASGRAYELYF,TGCGCCAGCAGCTTGGCGAGCGGGAGGGCTTACGAGCTGTACTTC
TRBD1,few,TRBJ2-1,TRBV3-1,CASSRGRGNEQFF,TGTGCCAGCAGCCGGGGCAGGGGGAATGAGCAGTTCTTC
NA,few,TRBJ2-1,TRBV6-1,CASSLQNPSATYNEQFF,TGTGCCAGCAGCCTCCAGAATCCTAGCGCTACCTACAATGAGCAGTTCTTC
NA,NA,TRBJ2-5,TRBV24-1,CATSVGGVLTETQYF,TGTGCCACCAGTGTTGGCGGAGTCTTGACGGAGACCCAGTACTTC
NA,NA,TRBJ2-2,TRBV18,CASSPQDQGTTGELFF,TGTGCCAGCTCACCGCAGGACCAGGGCACGACCGGGGAGCTGTTTTTT
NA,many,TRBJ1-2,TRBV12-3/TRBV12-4,CASRTTGSGVGGYTF,TGTGCCAGCAGGACAACAGGAAGTGGTGTGGGCGGCTACACCTTC
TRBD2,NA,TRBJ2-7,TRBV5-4,CASSLAISGSYEQYF,TGTGCCAGCAGCTTGGCCATTAGCGGGAGCTACGAGCAGTACTTC
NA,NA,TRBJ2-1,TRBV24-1,CATMGRGNNEQFF,TGTGCCACCATGGGACGGGGGAACAATGAGCAGTTCTTC
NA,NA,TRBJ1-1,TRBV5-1,CASSLGGPTNTEAFF,TGCGCCAGCAGCTTGGGGGGACCTACGAACACTGAAGCTTTCTTT
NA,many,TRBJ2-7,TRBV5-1,CASRRPGEYEQYF,TGCGCCAGCAGGCGTCCGGGGGAATACGAGCAGTACTTC